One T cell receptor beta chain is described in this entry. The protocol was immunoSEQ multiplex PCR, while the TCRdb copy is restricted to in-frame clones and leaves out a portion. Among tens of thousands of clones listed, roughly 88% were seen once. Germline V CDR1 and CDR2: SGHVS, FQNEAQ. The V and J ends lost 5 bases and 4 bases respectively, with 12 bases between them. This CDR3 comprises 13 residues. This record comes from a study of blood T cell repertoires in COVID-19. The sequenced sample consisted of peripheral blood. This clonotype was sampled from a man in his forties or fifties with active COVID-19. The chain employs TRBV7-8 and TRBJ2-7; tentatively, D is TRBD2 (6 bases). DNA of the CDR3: TGTGCCAGCAGCCCCGTTGGGGGGTACGAGCAGTACTTC. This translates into CASSPVGGYEQYF.